This record concerns one T cell receptor (beta chain) sequence. The target antigen is unknown. This specimen includes other DNA sequences encoding the same CDR3. The sample is drawn from a study of cytotoxic CD8 clonotypes in ibrutinib-treated CLL. For the study at large: The patients, under 13 relapsed/refractory and 15 treatment-naive, included fewer than 18 who were IGHV unmutated. Findings and limits, study-wide: There were few public clonotypes, and on treatment they contracted or stayed stable.

Germline V lookup: CDR1 MDHEN, CDR2 SYDVKM. The CDR3 is 11 amino acids. The ends were cut back, 3 bases at V and 5 bases at J, with 4 bases in the middle. Clones were sequenced by immunoSEQ multiplex PCR, and TCRdb holds only the in-frame ones, with some missing. Here the sample spans 300,000 to 400,000 clones, roughly 71% being singletons. The chain has TRBV28 and TRBJ1-1; D is unresolved. Sequences were derived from PBMCs, sampled after 36 months of ibrutinib treatment. The TCR sequence derives from a human donor with chronic lymphocytic leukemia. CDR3 DNA sequence: TGTGCCAGCAGTTTGCGGACTGAAGCTTTCTTT. Translated: CASSLRTEAFF. The whole variable domain, remainder taken from reference TRBV28 and TRBJ1-1, is DVKVTQSSRYLVKRTGEKVFLECVQDMDHENMFWYRQDPGLGLRLIYFSYDVKMKEKGDIPEGYSVSREKKERFSLILESASTNQTSMYLCASSLRTEAFFGQGTRLTVV.